Detailed here is one T cell receptor (beta chain). What it binds is unknown. The sample originates from a study of cytomegalovirus exposure and HLA in healthy donors. Germline V gene lookup returns CDR1 SGHVS and CDR2 FQNEAQ. This CDR3 comprises 14 residues. Researchers ran the PCR with 60 Vbeta and 13 Jbeta primers. This table comes from immunoSEQ multiplex PCR, and its TCRdb copy is limited to in-frame clones, with some not included. The sample includes 110,000 to 150,000 clones, 65% to 85% of them seen just once. Regarding the study as a whole: Highly shared variants forming one cluster were likely a sequencing artifact.

This chain joins TRBV7-8 and TRBJ2-5; perhaps TRBD1 as D (6 bases). The J call may not be correct, given that the DNA end is closer to TRBJ2-7. The material sequenced was PBMCs. The sequence came from a male donor in good health and CMV-seronegative. This chain's CDR3 is CASSFLTGSYEQYF. In DNA, the CDR3 is TGTGCCAGCAGCTTCTTAACAGGGTCCTACGAGCAGTACTTC.